This TCR beta chain was sequenced for a study of blood T cell repertoires in COVID-19. Only one count was recorded for this clone. Only in-frame clones appear in the TCRdb table, and some are missing; sequencing was by immunoSEQ multiplex PCR. The sample records about 140,000 clones, about 87% being singletons. The CDR3 spans 15 residues. Trimming cost V 5 bases and J 0 bases; bases outside gene matches: 5. Germline V lookup: CDR1 MNHEY, CDR2 SVGAGI. The genes are TRBV6-5 and TRBJ2-3; 7 bases match TRBD2. The sequenced sample was peripheral blood. The receptor was isolated from a human donor with COVID-19, enrolled during active disease. The donor label of this sample is uncertain. The CDR3 coding sequence is TGTGCCAGCAGTAGGGCGGGAGTCAGCACAGATACGCAGTATTTT. This codes for CASSRAGVSTDTQYF.